This TCR beta chain was documented in a study of blood T cell repertoires in COVID-19. At the level of the study: Sources were T cells, B-cell-depleted T cells, or PBMCs; the material itself was cDNA or gDNA.

This CDR3 is built from 14 residues. J lost 5 bases, V lost 8 bases, and 8 bases had no gene match. CDR1 and CDR2 (germline): MNHEY, SVGAGI. Original handling: Amplified reference gene primers provided the basis for estimating nucleated cell counts. TCRdb keeps only in-frame clones here, not all; method: immunoSEQ multiplex PCR. V and J calls and clone size are as listed in that table; D and trimming were resolved from the DNA. The sample gives 100,000 to 150,000 clones, roughly 89% of which show up once; about 4% is in the top ten. Each participant's cohort was designated according to participant-reported clinical history.

This chain joins TRBV6-5 and TRBJ2-1; 8 nucleotides line up with TRBD1. The sequencing sample was made of PBMCs or T cells enriched from blood (not recorded which). This clonotype was obtained from a woman aged 25 to 45 who had recovered from COVID-19. The CDR3 DNA is TGTGCCAGCGGCAGGGGGCGATGGAACAATGAGCAGTTCTTC. Translation gives CASGRGRWNNEQFF.